Listed below are T cell receptor beta chains from one sample, sequenced in a study of cytomegalovirus exposure and HLA in healthy donors. Repertoires were generated with immunoSEQ multiplex PCR, while TCRdb's copy carries only in-frame clones and drops some. The data contain about 250,000 clones, 80% of them singletons. Sequencing was done on a sample of PBMCs. The receptors shown here come from a girl aged 2-10 years in good health and CMV-seronegative. The CDR3 runs from the conserved cysteine through the conserved F or W. The D gene is left open where the match is weak. Size is stated for part of the rows, as once, few or many counts, or as a class when the clone is expanded.

V gene,D gene,J gene,clone size,CDR3 DNA,CDR3 protein
TRBV28,TRBD1,TRBJ2-7,-,TGTGCCAGCAGTTTAGCAGGGGGCTCTCGGGAGCAGTACTTC,CASSLAGGSREQYF
TRBV10-2,-,TRBJ2-7,-,TGCGCCAGCGGACACTACGAGCAGTACTTC,CASGHYEQYF
TRBV29-1,TRBD1,TRBJ1-5,-,TGCAGCGCCCTTGGGGGACAGGGGCGAGATCAGCCCCAGCATTTT,CSALGGQGRDQPQHF
TRBV9,-,TRBJ1-2,-,TGTGCCAGCAGCTTCACAGCTAACTATGGCTACACCTTC,CASSFTANYGYTF
TRBV6-5,-,TRBJ1-6,-,TGTGCCACCGGGATTGGGAGTTATAATTCACCCCTCCACTTT,CATGIGSYNSPLHF
TRBV19,-,TRBJ2-1,-,TGTGCCAGTAAGGGAGCGATAGGGTCCTACAATGAGCAGTTCTTC,CASKGAIGSYNEQFF
TRBV5-1,-,TRBJ2-7,-,TGCGCCAGCAGCTTTTGGGGCAGCTCCTACGAGCAGTACTTC,CASSFWGSSYEQYF
TRBV11-2,TRBD1,TRBJ2-5,-,TGTGCCAGCAGGTCGGGACAGGGGATAGGCCAAGAGGCCCAGTACTTC,CASRSGQGIGQEAQYF
TRBV14,TRBD1,TRBJ2-7,-,TGTGCCAGCAGTTACAGGGGACCCTTCTCCTACGAGCAGTACTTC,CASSYRGPFSYEQYF
TRBV4-2,TRBD2,TRBJ2-7,-,TGTGCCAGCAGCCAAGATCGGGGGGGCTCCGAGCAGTACTTC,CASSQDRGGSEQYF
TRBV7-3,-,TRBJ1-1,-,TGTGCCAGCAGCTTAACGACAGTGAACACTGAAGCTTTCTTT,CASSLTTVNTEAFF
TRBV7-2,TRBD1,TRBJ1-1,-,TGTGCCAGCAGCCCCCGGACAGGGAGGTTCACTGAAGCTTTCTTT,CASSPRTGRFTEAFF
TRBV14,-,TRBJ2-7,once,TGTGCCAGCAGCCCGGGGACTGGCTCCTACGAGCAGTACTTC,CASSPGTGSYEQYF
TRBV6-5,-,TRBJ1-2,-,TGTGCCAGCAGTTACTCCGCCTTGGGGAGGCACTATGGCTACACCTTC,CASSYSALGRHYGYTF
TRBV9,-,TRBJ2-1,-,TGTGCCAGCAGCGCGGGACTGATTGACGAGCAGTTCTTC,CASSAGLIDEQFF
TRBV5-4,-,TRBJ2-7,-,TGTGCCAGCAGCTTGGTTAGCGGCCCCTCCTACGAGCAGTACTTC,CASSLVSGPSYEQYF
TRBV28,-,TRBJ2-5,-,TGTGCCAGCAGCCCACCCCGGGGAGAGACCCAGTACTTC,CASSPPRGETQYF
TRBV6-5,TRBD1,TRBJ1-4,-,TGTGCCAGCAGTTACTCAGGGGGCGTAGGCGATGAAAAACTGTTTTTT,CASSYSGGVGDEKLFF
TRBV7-6,-,TRBJ1-5,-,TGTGCCAGCAGCCCAGGGGAAGATCAGCCCCAGCATTTT,CASSPGEDQPQHF
TRBV19,-,TRBJ2-7,-,TGTGCCAGTAGTATGGCGGGGGCATCCTACGAGCAGTACTTC,CASSMAGASYEQYF
TRBV7-6,TRBD1,TRBJ2-2,-,TGTGCCGGACAGGGGCCCACCGGGGAGCTGTTTTTT,CAGQGPTGELFF
TRBV9,TRBD1,TRBJ1-4,-,TGTGCCAGCAGCGTCGCGACAGGGCGGGAAGATGAAAAACTGTTTTTT,CASSVATGREDEKLFF
TRBV2,-,TRBJ1-1,few,TGTGCCAGCAGTGCGACGGGTAACACTGAAGCTTTCTTT,CASSATGNTEAFF
TRBV27,-,TRBJ1-2,-,TGTGCCAGTCGGGAGGGGCTAGGGTATGGCTACACCTTC,CASREGLGYGYTF
TRBV5-1,-,TRBJ2-7,-,TGCGCCAGCAGCCGGACAGCCCACTACGAGCAGTACTTC,CASSRTAHYEQYF
TRBV30,TRBD1,TRBJ1-1,-,TGTGCCTGGACCGGATGGACAGGACGGACTGAAGCTTTCTTT,CAWTGWTGRTEAFF
TRBV13,-,TRBJ1-1,-,TGTGCCAGCACCGACAGCGGGCAGATGCCTGAAGCTTTCTTT,CASTDSGQMPEAFF
TRBV4-1,TRBD2,TRBJ2-7,-,TGCGCCAGCAGCCAAGATCCTAGCGGGAGCGCAACCTACGAGCAGTACTTC,CASSQDPSGSATYEQYF
TRBV5-1,-,TRBJ1-1,-,TGCGCCAGCAGCTTATGGACTAAGGAGCGGGCTTTCTTT,CASSLWTKERAFF
TRBV14,TRBD2,TRBJ2-7,-,TGTGCCAGCAGCGTTAGCGGGGGGCCGACCTACGAGCAGTACTTC,CASSVSGGPTYEQYF
TRBV28,-,TRBJ2-6,-,TGTGCCAGCAGCCTCGACACCTCTGGGGCCAACGTCCTGACTTTC,CASSLDTSGANVLTF
TRBV5-5,-,TRBJ1-2,-,TGTGCCAGCAGCAGCGACAGGCGAAACTATGGCTACACCTTC,CASSSDRRNYGYTF
TRBV2,-,TRBJ1-5,-,TGTGCCAGCTCGGCAGGCCACAATCAGCCCCAGCATTTT,CASSAGHNQPQHF
TRBV5-1,-,TRBJ1-2,-,TGCGCCAGCAGCTTGGACAGGGATTATGGCTACACCTTC,CASSLDRDYGYTF
TRBV10-3,-,TRBJ1-1,-,TGTGCCATCAGGGGGCCCACTGAAGCTTTCTTT,CAIRGPTEAFF
TRBV28,TRBD2,TRBJ2-7,-,TGTGCCAGCAGTACTACGGGGGGAATCCACGAGCAGTACTTC,CASSTTGGIHEQYF